This TCR beta chain stems from a study of cytomegalovirus exposure and HLA in healthy donors. Primers: 60 Vbeta forward and 13 Jbeta reverse. Sequencing used immunoSEQ multiplex PCR; TCRdb keeps in-frame clones, though not all of them. The table shows over 150,000 clones, with around four fifths occurring only once. CDR1 is MNHEY and CDR2 is SVGAGI in the germline V gene. Trimming stripped 6 bases from V and 5 bases from J, with 20 bases between. The CDR3 loop spans 15 amino acids. The gene calls are TRBV6-5 and TRBJ2-7, with D possibly TRBD1 on 6 matching bases. Sequenced material: PBMCs. This receptor was identified in a woman aged 25 to 39 in good health and CMV-seropositive. CDR3 in amino acids: CASRSQGSSRHEQYF. The CDR3 nucleotides read TGTGCCAGCAGGTCCCAGGGGAGTTCTCGCCACGAGCAGTACTTC.